This T cell receptor beta chain was captured by sequencing in a study of blood T cell repertoires in COVID-19. Per the original data handling: By means of reference gene primer amplification, nucleated cell counts were estimated. TCRdb's table, derived via immunoSEQ multiplex PCR, lists solely in-frame clones and lacks some. That table gives V, J and clone size, and the DNA gave D and trimming. The sample includes some 73,000 clones, 65% to 90% of them seen just once. This CDR3 comprises 14 residues. Looked up from germline, CDR1 is SNHLY and CDR2 is FYNNEI. V lost 8 bases to trimming and J lost 5 bases; unmatched junction nucleotides: 3. Patients from Seattle were sampled longitudinally, starting during active infection.

The V and J genes are TRBV2 and TRBJ2-2, with 12 bases fitting TRBD1. This TCR derives from an elderly man with COVID-19, enrolled during active disease. Sequencing was performed on peripheral blood. CDR3 loop: CASGTGGRTGELFF. CDR3 nucleotides: TGTGCCAGCGGGACAGGGGGCAGGACCGGGGAGCTGTTTTTT.